This T cell receptor (beta chain) appears in the sequencing data of a study of blood T cell repertoires in COVID-19. Study-wide context: The samples span acute and convalescent COVID-19 from the United States, Italy and Spain. The analysed material was cDNA or gDNA that came from T cells, B-cell-depleted T cells, or PBMCs.

Methods used by the authors: Estimates of nucleated cell counts were drawn from the amplification of reference gene primers. Sequencing used immunoSEQ multiplex PCR; TCRdb keeps in-frame clones, though not all of them. Clonal size and the V and J genes are those of that table, whereas D and trimming came from the DNA. In the table there are under 95,000 clones, approximately 87% of which are singletons. A few counts support this clone. Trimming shortened V by 0 bases and J by 7 bases, and 10 bases separated the two germline ends. Germline V gene sequence: CDR1 SGHRS, CDR2 YFSETQ. The CDR3 sequence is 13 residues long.

The specimen sequenced was peripheral blood. This sequence originates from a human donor with acute or convalescent COVID-19. The donor label of this sample is uncertain. This chain uses TRBV5-1 with TRBJ1-2; no clear D gene. The chain's CDR3 is CASSLAAGSGYTF. Here the CDR3 DNA reads TGCGCCAGCAGCTTGGCCGCGGGGTCTGGCTACACCTTC.